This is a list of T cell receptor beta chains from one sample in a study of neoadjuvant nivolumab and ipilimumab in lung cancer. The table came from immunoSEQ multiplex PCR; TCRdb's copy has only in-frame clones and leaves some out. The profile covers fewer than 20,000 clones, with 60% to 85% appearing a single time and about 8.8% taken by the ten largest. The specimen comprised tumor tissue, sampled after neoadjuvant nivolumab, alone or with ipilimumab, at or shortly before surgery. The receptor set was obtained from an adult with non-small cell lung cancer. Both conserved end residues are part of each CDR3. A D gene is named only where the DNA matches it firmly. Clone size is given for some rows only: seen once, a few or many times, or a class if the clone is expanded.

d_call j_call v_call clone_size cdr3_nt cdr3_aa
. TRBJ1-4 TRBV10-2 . TGCGCCAGCAGTGAGTCGACGGGAACAAATGAAAAACTGTTTTTT CASSESTGTNEKLFF
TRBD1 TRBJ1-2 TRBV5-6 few TGTGCCAGCAGCTTTAGACGGACAGGGGGCAACTATGGCTACACCTTC CASSFRRTGGNYGYTF
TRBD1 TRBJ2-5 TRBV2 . TGTGCCAGCATCCTAGGGACAGAAGAGACCCAGTACTTC CASILGTEETQYF
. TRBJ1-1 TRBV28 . TGTGCCAGCTCTCGAATAGTCCTTGGCTACACTGAAGCTTTCTTT CASSRIVLGYTEAFF
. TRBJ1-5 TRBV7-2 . TGTGCCAGCAGCGACAGGCTCAATCAGCCCCAGCATTTT CASSDRLNQPQHF
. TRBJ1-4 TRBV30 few TGTGCCTGGAGTTACGGCTTTGGGGCAGATGAAAAACTGTTTTTT CAWSYGFGADEKLFF
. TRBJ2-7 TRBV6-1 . TGTGCCAGCAGTAGGATGGGTCTTCGGGAGCAGTACTTC CASSRMGLREQYF
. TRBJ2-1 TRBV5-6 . TGTGCCAGCAGCTCGGGGGTCTCCCCCTACAATGAGCAGTTCTTC CASSSGVSPYNEQFF
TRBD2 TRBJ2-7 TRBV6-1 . TGTGCCAGCAGTGAAGTCCAGCGGGGGCCCTACGAGCAGTACTTC CASSEVQRGPYEQYF
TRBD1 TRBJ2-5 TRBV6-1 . TGTGCCAGCAACTTGCACCGGGACAGGGGGGAGACCCAGTACTTC CASNLHRDRGETQYF
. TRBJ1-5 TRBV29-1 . TGCAGCGTTGGGCAGGCTAGCGGGAATCAGCCCCAGCATTTT CSVGQASGNQPQHF
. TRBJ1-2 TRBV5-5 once TGTGCCAGCAGCTTGCACGGCGGGTATGGCTACACCTTC CASSLHGGYGYTF
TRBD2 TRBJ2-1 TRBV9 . TGTGCCAGCAGTAGCGGGGGGTCGGACAATGAGCAGTTCTTC CASSSGGSDNEQFF
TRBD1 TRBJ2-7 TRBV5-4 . TGTGCCAGCAGCTGGGGGGACAGGGGATTGAGCGAGCAGTACTTC CASSWGDRGLSEQYF
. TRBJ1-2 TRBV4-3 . TGCGCCAGCAGCCAAGACGTCAGTGGAGAAAGCTACACCTTC CASSQDVSGESYTF
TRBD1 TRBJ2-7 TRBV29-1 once TGCAGCGTAGACGGACAGGGGACCTACGAGCAGTACTTC CSVDGQGTYEQYF
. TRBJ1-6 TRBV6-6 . TGTGCCAGCAGTTACCTAGACAGAGACTATAATTCACCCCTCCACTTT CASSYLDRDYNSPLHF
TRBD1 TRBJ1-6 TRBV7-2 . TGTGCCAGCAGCCCACGGGACAGGGGTTCACCCCTCCACTTT CASSPRDRGSPLHF
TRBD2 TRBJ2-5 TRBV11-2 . TGTGCCAGCAGCTTAAACCGGGGGGGCCTCCAAGAGACCCAGTACTTC CASSLNRGGLQETQYF
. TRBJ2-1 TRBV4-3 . TGCGCCAGCAGCCCGGGACCCAGCAGTTACAATGAGCAGTTCTTC CASSPGPSSYNEQFF
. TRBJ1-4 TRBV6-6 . TGTGCCAGCAGTTACCCCGGTTTAAGCATCGTATTT CASSYPGLSIVF
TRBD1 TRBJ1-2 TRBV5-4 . TGTGCCAGCAGCCCCGACAGGGTGGGGGTCTACACCTTC CASSPDRVGVYTF
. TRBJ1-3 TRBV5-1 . TGCGCCAGCAGCTTGGAGGGGCAGGGCTCTGGAAACACCATATATTTT CASSLEGQGSGNTIYF
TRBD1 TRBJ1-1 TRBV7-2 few TGTGCCAGCAGCCCGACAGGGGGTGGGGTGAACACTGAAGCTTTCTTT CASSPTGGGVNTEAFF
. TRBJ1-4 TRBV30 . TGTGCCTGGGGGGGAGACGGACTAATGAAAGGACTGTTTTTT CAWGGDGLMKGLFF
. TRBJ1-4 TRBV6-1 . TGTGCCAGCAGTGAAGGCGGACACTACCGAGAAAAACTGTTTTTT CASSEGGHYREKLFF
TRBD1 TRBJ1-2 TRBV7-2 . TGTGCCAGCACCCCCTCGATCCGGACAGGGGAGATTTATGGCTACACCTTC CASTPSIRTGEIYGYTF
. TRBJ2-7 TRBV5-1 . TGCGCCAGCAGCTTGGAGGGCCTATCCTACGAGCAGTACTTC CASSLEGLSYEQYF
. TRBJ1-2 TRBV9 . TGTGCCAGCAGCGTCCAGCCCTATGGCTACACCTTT CASSVQPYGYTF
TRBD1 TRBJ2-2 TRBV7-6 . TGTGCCAGCAGCCCCGGGACAGTCCTCGGGGAGCTGTTTTTT CASSPGTVLGELFF
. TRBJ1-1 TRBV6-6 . TGTGCCGCACGGGACTATGAAGCTTTCTTT CAARDYEAFF
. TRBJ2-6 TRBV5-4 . TGTGCCAGCAGCCTAGAGTCTGGGGCCAACGTCCTGACTTTC CASSLESGANVLTF
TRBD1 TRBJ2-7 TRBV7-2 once TGTGCCAGCTCTGTGGGACAGCAGTACGAGCAGTACTTC CASSVGQQYEQYF
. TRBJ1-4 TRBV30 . TGTGCCTGGAGCGATATCAATCCCGGGGATGAAAAACTGTTTTTT CAWSDINPGDEKLFF
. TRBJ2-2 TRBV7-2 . TGTGCCAGCAGCTTCCAGGGACGGCATGGCGGGGAGCTGTTTTTT CASSFQGRHGGELFF
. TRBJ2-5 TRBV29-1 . TGCAGTGGGAGCCGGGGGGAGACCCAGTACTTC CSGSRGETQYF
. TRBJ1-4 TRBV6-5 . TGTGCCAGCAGTTATGGTTATCTGCGAACTAATGAAAAACTGTTTTTT CASSYGYLRTNEKLFF
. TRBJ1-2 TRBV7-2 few TGTGCCAGCAGCCTCTCTAACTATGGCTACACCTTC CASSLSNYGYTF
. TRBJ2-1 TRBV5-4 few TGTGCCAGCAGCTGGTGGCCACCGGACTACGGCTGGGATGAGCAGTTCTTC CASSWWPPDYGWDEQFF
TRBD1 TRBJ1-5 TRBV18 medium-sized TGTGCCAGCTCGCCCGACAGGGGGGGCAATCAGCCCCAGCATTTT CASSPDRGGNQPQHF
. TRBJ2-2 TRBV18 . TGTGCCAGCCCGGGACAGAACACCGGGGAGCTGTTTTTT CASPGQNTGELFF
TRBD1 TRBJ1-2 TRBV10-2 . TGCGCCAGCAGCATAACCGGGACAGGGATGGGCTACACCTTC CASSITGTGMGYTF
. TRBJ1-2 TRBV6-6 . TGTGCCAGCAGTCCTTTGACAAGAAACTATGGCTACACCTTC CASSPLTRNYGYTF
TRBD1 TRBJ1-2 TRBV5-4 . TGTGCCAGCAGCCCACAGGGGCGGAATGGCTACACCTTC CASSPQGRNGYTF
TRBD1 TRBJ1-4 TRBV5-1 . TGCGCCAGCAGCTCTCAACCGGGACAGGGAGCTGAAAAACTGTTTTTT CASSSQPGQGAEKLFF
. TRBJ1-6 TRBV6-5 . TGTGCCAGCAGGGAGAGCTCCTATAATTCACCCCTCCACTTT CASRESSYNSPLHF
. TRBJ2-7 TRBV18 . TGTGCCAGCTCACCATCAATTGTGACATTGCACGAGCAGTACTTC CASSPSIVTLHEQYF
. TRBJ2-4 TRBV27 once TGTGCCAGCAGTCCGCAGGGGTGGTCCAAAAACATTCAGTACTTC CASSPQGWSKNIQYF
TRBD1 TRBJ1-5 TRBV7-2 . TGTGCCAGCAGCCCCGGACAGGGCGGACCGAGCAATCAGCCCCAGCATTTT CASSPGQGGPSNQPQHF
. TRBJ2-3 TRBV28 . TGTGCCAGCAGTTACGCGGGGTATAGCACAGATACGCAGTATTTT CASSYAGYSTDTQYF
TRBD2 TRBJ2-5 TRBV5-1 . TGCGCCAGCAGCTTGGGGGTCGGGGGGAGAGAGACCCAGTACTTC CASSLGVGGRETQYF
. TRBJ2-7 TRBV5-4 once TGTGCCAGCAGCTTGCAAGGTTTCCACGAGCAGTACTTC CASSLQGFHEQYF
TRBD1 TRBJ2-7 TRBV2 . TGTGCCAGCAGCCGACAGGGGGCGAGCGAGCAGTACTTC CASSRQGASEQYF
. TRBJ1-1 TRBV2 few TGTGCCAGCAGAAGAGGGGAAGTGGCTGAAGCTTTCTTT CASRRGEVAEAFF
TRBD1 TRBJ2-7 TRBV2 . TGTGCCAGCAGTGCGGACAGGGAATACTACGAGCAGTACTTC CASSADREYYEQYF
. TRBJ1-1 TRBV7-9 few TGTGCCAGCAGCTCGTCGATCATGAACACTGAAGCTTTCTTT CASSSSIMNTEAFF
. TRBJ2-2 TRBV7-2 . TGTGCCAGCAGCCAGTATGGCGGGGAGCTGTTTTTT CASSQYGGELFF
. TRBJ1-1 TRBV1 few TGCACCAGCACCCAAGGACAGGGATTAGAGGAAGCTTTCTTT CTSTQGQGLEEAFF
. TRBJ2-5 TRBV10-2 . TGCGCCAGCAGTTCTCTGTATGAGGAGACCCAGTACTTC CASSSLYEETQYF
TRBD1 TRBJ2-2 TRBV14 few TGTGCCAGCAGCCCTTACAGGGGCCTTCTGGTCGGGGAGCTGTTTTTT CASSPYRGLLVGELFF